This T cell receptor (beta chain) was captured by sequencing in a study of blood T cells in healthy people across ages. Study-wide results and caveats: Naive T cell percentage strongly correlated with TCR beta diversity.

The table lists this clonotype with a few counts. What it recognizes is unknown. Donors were systemically healthy Caucasian individuals from Russia aged about 6 to 100 years. A second PCR, run for roughly 7 to 12 cycles, used a sample-barcoded 5' primer plus a J-beta primer mix. Each CDR3 protein is one row after TCRdb ran MiXCR on the 5' RACE reads. The table lists hundreds of thousands of distinct CDR3 sequences, more than 25% of them singletons. The CDR3 loop spans 14 amino acids. Germline loops: CDR1 SGHKS, CDR2 YYEKEE (reference sequence). V dropped 2 bases and J dropped 4; count of bases not matched to a gene: 5.

The sample taken for sequencing was blood. This receptor was obtained from a woman at least 80 years old in good health. This rearrangement joins TRBV5-5 to TRBJ1-1; 7 bases fit TRBD1. CDR3 bases: TGTGCCAGCAGCTTCGGACAGGTCCGCACTGAAGCTTTCTTT. Protein sequence: CASSFGQVRTEAFF.